A single TCR beta chain is shown here with its context. No antigen is known for it. Measured with immunoSEQ multiplex PCR; TCRdb has only the in-frame clones, and not every one. The sample contains roughly 42,000 clones, 90% to 95% of which appear only once. The data were taken from a study of T cell clonotyping in hematopoietic cell transplantation. Study-level points and caveats: At the given depth, recipient repertoires were over 95% de novo clonotypes. Graft donor and pretransplant recipient Inverse Simpson Index values predicted broader posttransplant TCR diversity. After transplant, recipient diversity fell while pathologically expanded clonotypes grew through day 180.

Losses at the gene ends were 5 bases for V and 8 bases for J; bases not matched to a gene: 6. CDR1 and CDR2 (germline): MNHEY, SVGAGI. This CDR3 is 13 amino acids long. The chain joins TRBV6-5 to TRBJ1-2, with TRBD1 matching over 9 bases. The sequence came from a woman in her 50s in good health. Some clones in this sample may be carry-over from other donors' samples. The sample consisted of peripheral blood mononuclear cells. The CDR3 loop is CASSIRQGDGYTF. The CDR3 DNA follows: TGTGCCAGCAGTATCCGACAGGGGGACGGCTACACCTTC.